The source of this T cell receptor beta chain is a study of human T cells and chemical hapten exposure. Trimming took 0 bases from V and 4 from J, leaving 4 bases between them. The CDR3 runs to 13 residues. Germline lookup yields CDR1 PRHDT and CDR2 FYEKMQ (reference sequence). Time point given: patch test 2, 6 weeks after DPC sensitization. Specified treatment: therapeutic diphenylcyclopropenone sensitization with weekly scalp DPC. This clonotype was seen ten or more times. Its antigen is currently unknown. TCRdb reanalysed the RACE reads using MiXCR and keeps one entry per CDR3 protein. The table includes about 40,000 distinct CDR3 sequences, roughly 3.3% detected once. Study-wide findings and caveats: Patch test score tracked positively with PT1 expanded TCR counts.

The sample here was whole blood, taken in connection with sensitization to the hapten diphenylcyclopropenone (DPC). The chain couples TRBV13 to TRBJ2-1; no clear D gene. This sequence was found in a man in his forties or fifties with alopecia areata. Some clones in this sample may be carry-over from other donors' samples. The CDR3 DNA is TGTGCCAGCAGCTTAGGGCAGTACAATGAGCAGTTCTTC. Translation: CASSLGQYNEQFF. Supplemented by reference TRBV13 and TRBJ2-1, the full variable domain reads AAGVIQSPRHLIKEKRETATLKCYPIPRHDTVYWYQQGPGQDPQFLISFYEKMQSDKGSIPDRFSAQQFSDYHSELNMSSLELGDSALYFCASSLGQYNEQFFGPGTRLTVL.